This T cell receptor beta chain was captured in a study of blood T cell repertoires in COVID-19. For the study at large: The analysed material was cDNA or gDNA that came from T cells, B-cell-depleted T cells, or PBMCs.

The CDR3 length is 15 residues. From germline, CDR1 is MGHDK and CDR2 SYGVNS. The V and J ends lost 1 base and 9 bases, in that order; junction bases with no gene match: 8. Assay used: immunoSEQ multiplex PCR; TCRdb lists only in-frame clones, some missing. Counted here are tens of thousands of clones, roughly four fifths occurring once; the ten biggest clones make up over 2%. The specimen sequenced was peripheral blood. This sequence joins TRBV25-1 and TRBJ2-1; 8 positions match TRBD1. This receptor was identified in a woman in her 70s with COVID-19, enrolled during active disease. The CDR3 nucleotides read TGTGCCAGCAGTGAATCCCCCCCACAGGGGGTTGAGCAGTTCTTC. This gives the protein CASSESPPQGVEQFF.